The following is a T cell receptor (beta chain) sequence with its context. Its target is not known. This sample was taken from a study of blood T cells in healthy people across ages. Study-wide findings and caveats: Naive T cell percentage by flow cytometry tracked strongly with beta diversity. The lack of PBMC sorting stopped any conclusive naive versus antigen-experienced comparison. In older individuals, TCR beta diversity per million T cells was lower, falling roughly linearly with age.

At least 7 million PBMCs were isolated per sample. A second PCR, run for roughly 7 to 12 cycles, used a sample-barcoded 5' primer plus a J-beta primer mix. TCRdb itself ran the 5' RACE reads through MiXCR, one entry per CDR3 protein. The data show 1.5 million to 2 million distinct CDR3 sequences, 40% to 55% seen once. This CDR3 has 17 amino acids. Unmatched junction bases numbered 8, after V lost 3 bases and J lost 0 bases. Germline assignment: CDR1 DFQATT and CDR2 SNEGSKA (reference sequence). V gene TRBV20-1 combines with J gene TRBJ2-6; 7 bases line up with TRBD1. The TCR sequence derives from a woman aged 35 to 49 in good health. The material sequenced was blood. The CDR3 loop is CSARTGQEVSGANVLTF. DNA for the CDR3: TGCAGTGCTAGGACAGGACAGGAAGTCTCTGGGGCCAACGTCCTGACTTTC.